This T cell receptor (beta chain) was recovered during a study of control samples from healthy donors and cancer patients. CDR3 size: 12 residues. V lost 3 bases to trimming and J lost 7 bases, with 9 bases between them. CDR1 is SGHNT and CDR2 is YYREEE in the germline V gene (reference sequence). The table came from immunoSEQ multiplex PCR; TCRdb's copy has only in-frame clones and leaves some out. The table records around 180,000 clones, 94% of them present only once. This receptor was identified in a woman in her late teens or twenties in good health. Sequenced material: blood. The chain joins TRBV5-4 to TRBJ2-3; tentatively, D is TRBD2 (6 bases). CDR3 sequence reads: CASSSDYYTQYF. In nucleotides, the CDR3 is TGTGCCAGCAGCTCGGACTATTATACGCAGTATTTT.